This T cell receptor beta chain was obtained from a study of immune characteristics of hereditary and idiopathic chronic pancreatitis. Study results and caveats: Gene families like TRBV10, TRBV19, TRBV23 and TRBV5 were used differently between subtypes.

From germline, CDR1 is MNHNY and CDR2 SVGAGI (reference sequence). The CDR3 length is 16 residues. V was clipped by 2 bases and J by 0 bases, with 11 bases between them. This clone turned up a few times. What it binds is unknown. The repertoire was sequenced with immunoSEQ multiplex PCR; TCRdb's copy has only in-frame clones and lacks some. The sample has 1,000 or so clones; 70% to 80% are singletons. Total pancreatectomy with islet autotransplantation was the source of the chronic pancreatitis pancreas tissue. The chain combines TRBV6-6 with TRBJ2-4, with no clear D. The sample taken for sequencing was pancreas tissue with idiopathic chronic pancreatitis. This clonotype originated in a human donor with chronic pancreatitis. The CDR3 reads CASSYPDELAKNIQYF. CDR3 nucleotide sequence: TGTGCCAGCAGTTACCCGGACGAACTAGCCAAAAACATTCAGTACTTC.